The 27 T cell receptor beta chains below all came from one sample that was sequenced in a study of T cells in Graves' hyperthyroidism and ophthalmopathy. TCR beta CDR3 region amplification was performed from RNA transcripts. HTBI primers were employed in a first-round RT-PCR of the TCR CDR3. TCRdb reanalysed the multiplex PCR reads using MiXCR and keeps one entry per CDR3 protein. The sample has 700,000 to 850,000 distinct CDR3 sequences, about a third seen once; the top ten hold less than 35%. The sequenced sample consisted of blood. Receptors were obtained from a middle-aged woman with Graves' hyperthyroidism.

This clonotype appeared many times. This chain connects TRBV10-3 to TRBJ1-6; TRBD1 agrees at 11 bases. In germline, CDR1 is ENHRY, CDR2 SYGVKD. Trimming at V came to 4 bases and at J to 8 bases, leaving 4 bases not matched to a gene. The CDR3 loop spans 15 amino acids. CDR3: CAISGTGQGDSPLHF. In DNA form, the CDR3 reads TGTGCCATCAGTGGGACGGGACAGGGGGATTCACCCCTCCACTTT.

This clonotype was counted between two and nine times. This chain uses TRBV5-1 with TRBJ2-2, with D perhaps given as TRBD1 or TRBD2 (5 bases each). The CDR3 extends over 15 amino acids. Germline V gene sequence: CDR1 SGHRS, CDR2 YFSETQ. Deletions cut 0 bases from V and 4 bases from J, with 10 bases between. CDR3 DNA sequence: TGCGCCAGCAGCTTGGAGGGACCACCCACCGGGGAGCTGTTTTTT. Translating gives CASSLEGPPTGELFF.

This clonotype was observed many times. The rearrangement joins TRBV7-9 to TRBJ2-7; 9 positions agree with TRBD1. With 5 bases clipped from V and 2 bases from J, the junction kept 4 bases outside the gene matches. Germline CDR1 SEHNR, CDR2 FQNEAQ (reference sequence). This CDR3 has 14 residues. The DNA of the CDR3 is TGTGCCAGCAGCAGACAGGGGGACACCTACGAGCAGTACTTC. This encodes CASSRQGDTYEQYF.

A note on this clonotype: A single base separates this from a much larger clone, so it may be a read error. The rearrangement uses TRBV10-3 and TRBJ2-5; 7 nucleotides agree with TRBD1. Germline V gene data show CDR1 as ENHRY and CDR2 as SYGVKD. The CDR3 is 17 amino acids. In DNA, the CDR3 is TGTGCCATCAGTCCCCACAGGGGATTACAGCCCCAAGGGACCCAGTACTTC. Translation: CAISPHRGLQPQGTQYF.

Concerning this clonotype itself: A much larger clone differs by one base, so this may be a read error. CDR3 in amino acids: CASSLTGQGRNTEAFF. For the CDR3, the DNA is TGTGCCAGCAGCTTAACTGGACAGGGGAGGAACACTGAAGCTTTCTTT. This chain joins TRBV7-2 and TRBJ1-1; 9 positions match TRBD1. The V gene end was trimmed by 2 bases and the J gene end by 1 base; junction bases not matched to a gene: 5. The CDR3 spans 16 residues. In germline, CDR1 is SGHTA, CDR2 FQGNSA.

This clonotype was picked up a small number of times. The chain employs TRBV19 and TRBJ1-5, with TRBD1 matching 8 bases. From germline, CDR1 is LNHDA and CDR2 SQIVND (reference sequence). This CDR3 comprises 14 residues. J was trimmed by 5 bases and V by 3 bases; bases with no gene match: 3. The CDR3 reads CASSMQGADQPQHF. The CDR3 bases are TGTGCCAGTAGTATGCAGGGGGCTGATCAGCCCCAGCATTTT.

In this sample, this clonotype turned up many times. The CDR3 nucleotides read TGTGCCAGCAGCCCCGCGGACTATACGGGACCCCTCCACTTT. Its translation: CASSPADYTGPLHF. This chain connects TRBV7-9 to TRBJ1-6; D gene unclear. Germline lookup yields CDR1 SEHNR and CDR2 FQNEAQ (reference sequence). The CDR3 sequence is 14 residues long. V shed 5 bases and J shed 12 bases, with 17 bases lying between them.

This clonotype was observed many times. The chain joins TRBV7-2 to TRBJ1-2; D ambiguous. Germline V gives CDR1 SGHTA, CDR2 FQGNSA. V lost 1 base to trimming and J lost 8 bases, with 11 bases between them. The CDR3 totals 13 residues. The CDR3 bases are TGTGCCAGCAGCTTAGGAACGGCAGTCGGCTACACCTTC. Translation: CASSLGTAVGYTF.

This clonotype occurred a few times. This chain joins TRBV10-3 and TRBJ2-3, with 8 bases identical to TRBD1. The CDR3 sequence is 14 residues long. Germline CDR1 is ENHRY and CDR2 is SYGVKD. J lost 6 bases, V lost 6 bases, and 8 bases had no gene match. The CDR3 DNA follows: TGTGCCATCAGGGACGTGACAGGGGCCGATACGCAGTATTTT. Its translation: CAIRDVTGADTQYF.

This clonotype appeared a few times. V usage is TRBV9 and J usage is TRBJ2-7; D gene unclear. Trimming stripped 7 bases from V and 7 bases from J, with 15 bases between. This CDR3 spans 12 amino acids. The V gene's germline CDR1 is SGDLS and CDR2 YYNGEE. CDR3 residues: CASSPNSREQYF. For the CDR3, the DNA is TGTGCCAGCTCACCAAATAGCCGGGAGCAGTACTTC.

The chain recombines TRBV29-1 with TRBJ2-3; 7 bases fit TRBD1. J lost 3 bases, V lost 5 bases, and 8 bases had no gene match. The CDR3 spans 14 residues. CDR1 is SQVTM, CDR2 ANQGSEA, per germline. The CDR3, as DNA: TGCAGCGTTTCGAAGGGGGCGCGGACAGATACGCAGTATTTT. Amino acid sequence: CSVSKGARTDTQYF.

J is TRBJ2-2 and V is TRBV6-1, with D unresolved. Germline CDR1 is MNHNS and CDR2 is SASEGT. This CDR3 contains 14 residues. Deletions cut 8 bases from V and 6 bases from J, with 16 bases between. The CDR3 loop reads CASRRSSISGELFF. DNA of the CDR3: TGTGCCAGCCGTAGAAGCAGCATTTCCGGGGAGCTGTTTTTT.

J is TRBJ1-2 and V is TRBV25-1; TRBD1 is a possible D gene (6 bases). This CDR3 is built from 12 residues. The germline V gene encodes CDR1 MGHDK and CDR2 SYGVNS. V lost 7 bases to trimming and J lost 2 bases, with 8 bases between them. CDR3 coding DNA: TGTGCCAGCACAGGGGAGAACTATGGCTACACCTTC. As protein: CASTGENYGYTF.

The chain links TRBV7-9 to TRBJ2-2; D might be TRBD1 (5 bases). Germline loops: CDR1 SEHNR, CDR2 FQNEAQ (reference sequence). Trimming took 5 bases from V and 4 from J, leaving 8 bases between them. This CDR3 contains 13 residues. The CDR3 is CASSQGFTGELFF. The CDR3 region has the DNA TGTGCCAGCAGCCAGGGTTTCACCGGGGAGCTGTTTTTT.

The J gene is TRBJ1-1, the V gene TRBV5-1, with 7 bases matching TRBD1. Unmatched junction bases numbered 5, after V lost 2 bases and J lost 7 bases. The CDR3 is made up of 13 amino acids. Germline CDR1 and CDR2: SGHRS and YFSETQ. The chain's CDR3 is CASSLRQGLEAFF. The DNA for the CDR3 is TGCGCCAGCAGCTTAAGACAGGGTCTTGAAGCTTTCTTT.

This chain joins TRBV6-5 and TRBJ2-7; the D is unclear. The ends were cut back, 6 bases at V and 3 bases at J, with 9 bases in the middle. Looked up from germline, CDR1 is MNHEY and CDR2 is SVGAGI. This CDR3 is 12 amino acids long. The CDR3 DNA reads TGTGCCAGCAGCCGAGGCCGCTACGAGCAGTACTTC. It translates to CASSRGRYEQYF.

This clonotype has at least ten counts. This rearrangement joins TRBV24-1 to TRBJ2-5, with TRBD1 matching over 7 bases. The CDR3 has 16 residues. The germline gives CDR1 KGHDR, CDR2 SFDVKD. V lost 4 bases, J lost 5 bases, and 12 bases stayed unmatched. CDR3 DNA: TGTGCCACCAGTGACCGTCGGACAGGATTCTCGGAGACCCAGTACTTC. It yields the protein CATSDRRTGFSETQYF.

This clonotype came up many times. The CDR3, as DNA: TGTGCCACCCTACGACTAGCGGGAGGTTACGAGCAGTACTTC. Protein sequence: CATLRLAGGYEQYF. This rearrangement joins TRBV2 to TRBJ2-7; TRBD2 matches 13 bases. From germline, CDR1 is SNHLY and CDR2 FYNNEI. The CDR3 is 14 amino acids. The trim removed 10 bases at V and 4 bases at J, leaving 7 bases unmatched.

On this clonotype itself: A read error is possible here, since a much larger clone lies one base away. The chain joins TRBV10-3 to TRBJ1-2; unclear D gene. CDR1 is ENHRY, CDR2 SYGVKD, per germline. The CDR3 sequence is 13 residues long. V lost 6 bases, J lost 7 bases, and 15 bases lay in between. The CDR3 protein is CAISAGEAGGYTF. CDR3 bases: TGTGCCATCAGCGCCGGGGAGGCTGGTGGCTACACCTTC.

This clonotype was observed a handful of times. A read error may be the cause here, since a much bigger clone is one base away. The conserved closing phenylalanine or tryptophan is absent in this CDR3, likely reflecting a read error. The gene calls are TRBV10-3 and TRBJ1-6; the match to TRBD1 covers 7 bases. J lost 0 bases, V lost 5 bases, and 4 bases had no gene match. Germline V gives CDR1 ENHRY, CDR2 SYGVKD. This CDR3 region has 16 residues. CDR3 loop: CAISRQGSSYNSPLHL. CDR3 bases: TGTGCCATCAGTCGACAGGGTAGCTCCTATAATTCACCCCTCCACCTT.

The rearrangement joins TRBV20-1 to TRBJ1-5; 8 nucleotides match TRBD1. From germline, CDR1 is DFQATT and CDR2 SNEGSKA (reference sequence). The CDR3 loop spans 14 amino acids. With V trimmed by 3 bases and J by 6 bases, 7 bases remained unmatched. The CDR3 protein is CSARQGALGQPQHF. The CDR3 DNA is TGCAGTGCTAGGCAGGGGGCATTGGGTCAGCCCCAGCATTTT.

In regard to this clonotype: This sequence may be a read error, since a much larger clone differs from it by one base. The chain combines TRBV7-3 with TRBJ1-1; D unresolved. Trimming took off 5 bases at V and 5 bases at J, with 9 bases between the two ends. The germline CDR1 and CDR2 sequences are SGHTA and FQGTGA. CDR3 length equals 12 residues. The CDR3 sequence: CASSTDGTEAFF. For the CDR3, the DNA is TGTGCCAGCAGCACCGACGGGACTGAAGCTTTCTTT.

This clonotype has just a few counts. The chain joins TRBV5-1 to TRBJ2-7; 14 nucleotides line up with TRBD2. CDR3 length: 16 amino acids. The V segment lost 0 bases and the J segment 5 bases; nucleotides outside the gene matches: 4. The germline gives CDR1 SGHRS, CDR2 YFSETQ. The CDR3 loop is CASSLGPGLAGDEQYF. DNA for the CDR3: TGCGCCAGCAGCTTGGGCCCGGGACTAGCGGGAGACGAGCAGTACTTC.

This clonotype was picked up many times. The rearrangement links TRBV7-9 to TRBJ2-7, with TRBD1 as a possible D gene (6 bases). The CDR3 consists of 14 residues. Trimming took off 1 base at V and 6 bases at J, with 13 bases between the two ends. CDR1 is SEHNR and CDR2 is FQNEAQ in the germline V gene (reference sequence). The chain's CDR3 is CASSLDGGFREQYF. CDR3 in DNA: TGTGCCAGCAGCTTAGATGGGGGCTTTCGCGAGCAGTACTTC.

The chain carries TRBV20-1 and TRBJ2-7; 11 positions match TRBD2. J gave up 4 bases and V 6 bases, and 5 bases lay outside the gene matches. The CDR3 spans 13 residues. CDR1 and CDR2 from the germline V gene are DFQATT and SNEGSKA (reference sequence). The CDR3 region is CSAPLAGEYEQYF. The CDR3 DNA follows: TGCAGTGCCCCACTAGCGGGAGAATACGAGCAGTACTTC.

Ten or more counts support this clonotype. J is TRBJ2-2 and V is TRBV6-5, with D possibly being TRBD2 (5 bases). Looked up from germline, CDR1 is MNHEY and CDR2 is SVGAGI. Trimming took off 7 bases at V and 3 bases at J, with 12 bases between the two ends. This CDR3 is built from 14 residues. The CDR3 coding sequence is TGTGCCAGCAAGATCCGGGAATACACCGGGGAGCTGTTTTTT. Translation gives CASKIREYTGELFF.

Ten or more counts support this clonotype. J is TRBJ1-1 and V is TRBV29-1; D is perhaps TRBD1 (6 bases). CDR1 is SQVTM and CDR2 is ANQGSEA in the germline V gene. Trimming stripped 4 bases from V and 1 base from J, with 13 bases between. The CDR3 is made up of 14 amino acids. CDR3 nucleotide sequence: TGCAGCGTTGTTGTTCGGGACAAGAACACTGAAGCTTTCTTT. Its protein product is CSVVVRDKNTEAFF.